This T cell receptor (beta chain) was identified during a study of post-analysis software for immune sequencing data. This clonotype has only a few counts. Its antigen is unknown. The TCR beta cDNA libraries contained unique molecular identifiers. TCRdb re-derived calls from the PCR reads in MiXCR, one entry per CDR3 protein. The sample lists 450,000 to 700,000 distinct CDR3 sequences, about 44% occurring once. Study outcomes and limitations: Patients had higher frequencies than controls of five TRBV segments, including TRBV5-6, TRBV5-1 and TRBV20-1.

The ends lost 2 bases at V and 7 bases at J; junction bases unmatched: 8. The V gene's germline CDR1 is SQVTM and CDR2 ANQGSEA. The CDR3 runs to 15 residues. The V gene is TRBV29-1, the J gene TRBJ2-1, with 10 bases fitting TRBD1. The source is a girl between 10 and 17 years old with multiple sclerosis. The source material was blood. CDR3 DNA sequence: TGCAGCGTTGAAACCCTGGGGACAGGGGCAAATGAGCAGTTCTTC. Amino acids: CSVETLGTGANEQFF.